The T cell receptor (beta chain) under discussion was sequenced for a study of blood T cell repertoires in COVID-19. Study details: The analysed material was cDNA or gDNA that came from T cells, B-cell-depleted T cells, or PBMCs.

V gave up 3 bases and J gave up 6 bases, with 8 bases separating them. The CDR3 is made up of 12 amino acids. In the original analysis: Using reference gene primer amplification, nucleated cell counts were estimated. TCRdb's table, derived via immunoSEQ multiplex PCR, lists solely in-frame clones and lacks some. V and J calls and clone size are given by that table; D and trimming were obtained from the DNA. There are some 48,000 clones in the sample; around 90% occur only once, and less than 2.5% lies in the top ten. Sequenced material: peripheral blood. The receptor was derived from a human donor in a cohort sampled during active COVID-19. The chain recombines TRBV12-3 or TRBV12-4 with TRBJ1-1; D may be TRBD1 (5 bases). CDR3 protein: CASSLQTAEAFF. The CDR3, as DNA: TGTGCCAGCAGTTTGCAGACAGCTGAAGCTTTCTTT.